Shown below are 30 T cell receptor beta chains from a single sample sequenced in a study of regulatory T cells in long-lasting Graves disease. Time point specified: persistent/refractory GD, antithyroid drugs over 5 years with positive TRAb. Extracted RNA from PBMCs served as the source of the TCR library. TCR beta libraries were built with iRepertoire HTBI primers and Arm-PCR of CDR3 regions. In TCRdb, the multiplex PCR reads were re-called with MiXCR into one record per CDR3 protein. Of around 460,000 distinct CDR3 sequences listed, approximately 21% are singletons. Sample: peripheral blood mononuclear cells (PBMCs), taken when the disease was refractory, from a patient treated with antithyroid drugs. These receptors were collected from a female donor with Graves disease.

This clonotype was seen many times. The CDR3 reads CASSPSDGGEHTF. The DNA for the CDR3 is TGTGCCAGCAGTCCGAGTGACGGGGGAGAGCACACCTTC. V gene TRBV6-1 combines with J gene TRBJ1-2, with a weak D call TRBD1 (5 bases). The CDR3 runs 13 residues. Trimming pared 5 bases from V and 12 bases from J, leaving 19 bases between. Looked up from germline, CDR1 is MNHNS and CDR2 is SASEGT.

There are many counts of this clonotype. This sequence joins TRBV7-2 and TRBJ1-2, with D perhaps TRBD1 (6 bases). Trimming stripped 4 bases from V and 7 bases from J, with 19 bases between. Germline CDR1 is SGHTA and CDR2 is FQGNSA. CDR3 size: 15 residues. In nucleotides, the CDR3 is TGTGCCAGCAGCTCCCCCTTGAGGGGGGCAGGTGGCTACACCTTC. Its translation is CASSSPLRGAGGYTF.

This clonotype has ten or more counts. As DNA, the CDR3 is TGTGCCAGCAGCGGCGACGGATCCCGATCGTATAGCAATCAGCCCCAGCATTTT. Its translation: CASSGDGSRSYSNQPQHF. The V call is TRBV7-9, the J call TRBJ1-5, with D unresolved. In germline, CDR1 is SEHNR, CDR2 FQNEAQ (reference sequence). The CDR3 covers 18 residues. V lost 5 bases and J lost 0, with 20 bases in between.

This clonotype was seen a handful of times. V usage is TRBV13 and J usage is TRBJ2-7; 7 bases line up with TRBD1. V gave up 5 bases and J gave up 5 bases; unmatched junction bases: 12. The CDR3 totals 15 residues. The germline V gene has CDR1 PRHDT and CDR2 FYEKMQ (reference sequence). The CDR3 DNA follows: TGTGCCAGCAGCGCAAATACAGGGGTACTACACGAGCAGTACTTC. Its translation: CASSANTGVLHEQYF.

A remark on this clonotype: The CDR3 ends on some other residue instead of the conserved phenylalanine or tryptophan, so this is likely a read error. Here the CDR3 DNA reads TGTGCCAGCAGCTTAGCTCGAGAGCACAATCAGCCCCAGCATCTT. This encodes CASSLAREHNQPQHL. The V gene is TRBV7-2, the J gene TRBJ1-5; the D is unclear. V dropped 0 bases and J dropped 3 bases, with 9 bases sitting between them. Germline CDR1 reads SGHTA; CDR2 reads FQGNSA. CDR3 length: 15 residues.

This chain uses TRBV29-1 with TRBJ2-7; 8 nucleotides line up with TRBD1. The CDR3 loop spans 17 amino acids. V lost 0 bases, J lost 2 bases, and 12 bases stayed unmatched. CDR1 is SQVTM, CDR2 ANQGSEA, per germline. DNA of the CDR3: TGCAGCGTTGAAGATTCACCGGGACAGGTAGCCGCCTACGAGCAGTACTTC. Protein: CSVEDSPGQVAAYEQYF.

The chain combines TRBV7-9 with TRBJ2-5; 11 positions match TRBD2. Trimming at V came to 5 bases and at J to 5 bases, leaving 16 bases not matched to a gene. The CDR3 spans 18 residues. In germline, CDR1 is SEHNR, CDR2 FQNEAQ (reference sequence). For the CDR3, the DNA is TGTGCCAGCAGCCCGCGTCTCCGACTAGCGGGATCAGGGGAGACCCAGTACTTC. Its translation: CASSPRLRLAGSGETQYF.

This clonotype was seen more than once but under ten times. The V gene is TRBV6-4, the J gene TRBJ1-2; D might be TRBD1 (6 bases). Germline V CDR1 and CDR2: MRHNA, SNTAGT. V was shortened by 4 bases and J by 2 bases, with 11 bases between the two germline ends. The CDR3 runs to 14 residues. The CDR3 loop reads CASSARTANYGYTF. The CDR3 region has the DNA TGTGCCAGCAGTGCCCGGACAGCCAACTATGGCTACACCTTC.

This clonotype was recorded at least ten times. The chain has TRBV20-1 and TRBJ2-5; TRBD2 aligns across 14 bases. The J segment lost 2 bases and the V segment lost 0 bases, leaving 8 bases of the junction unmatched. The CDR3 is made up of 18 amino acids. The V gene's germline CDR1 is DFQATT and CDR2 SNEGSKA (reference sequence). The CDR3 is CSARDLGGLAGVQETQYF. CDR3 in DNA: TGCAGTGCTAGAGATTTGGGGGGACTAGCGGGAGTTCAAGAGACCCAGTACTTC.

There are a few counts of this clonotype. V is TRBV6-1 and J is TRBJ2-4; TRBD2 is a possible D gene (6 bases). Trimming cost V 10 bases and J 0 bases, with 10 bases left between them. This CDR3 has 13 residues. Germline-derived CDR1 and CDR2 are MNHNS and SASEGT. The CDR3 region has the DNA TGTGCCACCGGGGGTCTAGCCAAAAACATTCAGTACTTC. Its protein is CATGGLAKNIQYF.

This clonotype was counted many times. V gene TRBV12-3 or TRBV12-4 combines with J gene TRBJ2-5; D is perhaps TRBD1 or TRBD2 (5 bases each). This CDR3 is 12 amino acids long. V was clipped by 0 bases and J by 14 bases, with 13 bases between them. The CDR3 spells CASSLAGWDPYF. CDR3 coding DNA: TGTGCCAGCAGTTTAGCGGGTTGGGACCCCTACTTC.

This clonotype was seen repeatedly, ten times or more. The rearrangement uses TRBV30 and TRBJ1-2; perhaps TRBD1 as D (5 bases). The CDR3 runs 13 residues. The V gene lost 5 bases and the J gene lost 5 bases, with 15 bases spanning the gap. In germline, CDR1 is GTSNPN, CDR2 SVGIG (reference sequence). CDR3 in DNA: TGTGCCTGGGGACACGGCTTCGAGTATGGCTACACCTTC. Its translation: CAWGHGFEYGYTF.

J is TRBJ2-2 and V is TRBV14, with D hard to call. CDR1 SGHDN and CDR2 FVKESK come from the germline V gene. Trimming removed 2 bases from V and 3 bases from J, with 16 bases in between. The CDR3 runs to 17 residues. CDR3 sequence (DNA): TGTGCCAGCAGCCAATTCCGCCGTTCCCGGGACACCGGGGAGCTGTTTTTT. Its protein product is CASSQFRRSRDTGELFF.

The chain carries TRBV5-5 and TRBJ2-7, with TRBD1 matching over 9 bases. This CDR3 comprises 15 residues. Germline CDR1 and CDR2: SGHKS and YYEKEE (reference sequence). J lost 9 bases, V lost 0 bases, and 10 bases had no gene match. The CDR3 DNA reads TGTGCCAGCAGCTTGGGTGCGGGACAGGGATCGGGGCAGTACTTC. Encoded protein: CASSLGAGQGSGQYF.

The rearrangement joins TRBV6-1 to TRBJ1-2, with unresolved D. Germline V gene data show CDR1 as MNHNS and CDR2 as SASEGT. V was shortened by 7 bases and J by 8 bases, with 20 bases between the two germline ends. The CDR3 covers 14 residues. CDR3 amino acids: CASIPLMGSRGYTF. The CDR3 DNA sequence: TGTGCCAGCATCCCCCTAATGGGGTCTCGGGGCTACACCTTC.

This clonotype turned up a few times. The chain joins TRBV9 to TRBJ1-2, with D maybe TRBD1 (6 bases). V was clipped by 3 bases and J by 1 base, with 16 bases between them. There are 16 residues in the CDR3. Germline lookup yields CDR1 SGDLS and CDR2 YYNGEE. The CDR3 DNA reads as TGTGCCAGCAGCGCCGCCTACCAGGGGATTAACTATGGCTACACCTTC. Its translation is CASSAAYQGINYGYTF.

This clonotype came up a few times. The chain links TRBV20-1 to TRBJ1-2, with D unresolved. Between the trimmed V and J ends, which lost 3 bases and 5 bases, there was a span of 13 bases. The CDR3 length is 13 residues. Germline CDR1 and CDR2: DFQATT and SNEGSKA (reference sequence). The CDR3 reads CSARVREPYGYTF. The CDR3 DNA reads as TGCAGTGCTAGGGTCCGGGAACCTTATGGCTACACCTTC.

This clonotype has at least ten counts. The chain links TRBV28 to TRBJ2-7, with D possibly matching TRBD1 (5 bases). Per germline, CDR1 MDHEN and CDR2 SYDVKM. The V end lost 4 bases, the J end lost 0 bases, and 16 bases lay between the germline ends. This CDR3 is 16 amino acids long. CDR3 sequence (DNA): TGTGCCAGCAGTTCCCCAATCAGGGCGCGCTCCTACGAGCAGTACTTC. This gives the protein CASSSPIRARSYEQYF. Based on the CDR3 plus reference TRBV28 and TRBJ2-7, the full variable domain is DVKVTQSSRYLVKRTGEKVFLECVQDMDHENMFWYRQDPGLGLRLIYFSYDVKMKEKGDIPEGYSVSREKKERFSLILESASTNQTSMYLCASSSPIRARSYEQYFGPGTRLTVT.

A few counts support this clonotype. The CDR3 DNA reads as TGCGCCAGCAGCTTAGCCGGGACAGGGGGCTCGAACACTGAAGCTTTCTTT. The encoded protein is CASSLAGTGGSNTEAFF. The chain has TRBV5-1 and TRBJ1-1, with 12 positions matching TRBD1. With V trimmed by 2 bases and J by 1 base, 6 bases remained unmatched. This CDR3 contains 17 residues. Germline V gives CDR1 SGHRS, CDR2 YFSETQ.

This clonotype was found many times. The chain has TRBV6-1 and TRBJ2-5, with D perhaps TRBD1 or TRBD2 (6 bases each). Looked up from germline, CDR1 is MNHNS and CDR2 is SASEGT. There are 12 residues in the CDR3. Trimming stripped 8 bases from V and 4 bases from J, with 11 bases between. The CDR3 loop reads CASLGGSETQYF. CDR3 nucleotide sequence: TGTGCCAGCCTCGGGGGCTCAGAGACCCAGTACTTC.

CDR3 sequence reads: CSVEKWRPNTEAFF. In DNA, the CDR3 is TGCAGCGTTGAAAAATGGCGGCCAAACACTGAAGCTTTCTTT. V usage is TRBV29-1 and J usage is TRBJ1-1; D not resolved. CDR1 and CDR2 (germline): SQVTM, ANQGSEA. V lost 2 bases and J 2 bases, leaving 12 bases between the germline ends. This CDR3 spans 14 amino acids.

This clonotype has at least ten counts. The rearrangement uses TRBV7-9 and TRBJ2-5, with TRBD1 matching 9 bases. CDR3 length: 16 amino acids. J gave up 7 bases and V 1 base, and 10 bases lay outside the gene matches. The germline CDR1 and CDR2 sequences are SEHNR and FQNEAQ (reference sequence). The CDR3 protein is CASSLGGNRGRWTQYF. As DNA, the CDR3 is TGTGCCAGCAGCTTAGGGGGGAACAGGGGGCGTTGGACCCAGTACTTC.

V and J are TRBV19 and TRBJ2-7, with D possibly matching TRBD1 (6 bases). This CDR3 spans 14 amino acids. Trimming took off 5 bases at V and 3 bases at J, with 14 bases between the two ends. The germline V gene has CDR1 LNHDA and CDR2 SQIVND (reference sequence). Here the CDR3 reads CASSSQDSHYEQYF. The DNA of the CDR3 is TGTGCCAGTAGTTCGCAGGACAGCCACTACGAGCAGTACTTC.

This clonotype showed up many times. This rearrangement joins TRBV13 to TRBJ2-5; a weak D match, TRBD2 (6 bases). Trimming pared 4 bases from V and 5 bases from J, leaving 14 bases between. The CDR3 is 14 amino acids. Germline V lookup: CDR1 PRHDT, CDR2 FYEKMQ (reference sequence). CDR3 DNA sequence: TGTGCCAGCAGCTCGGGACTCGAGGGGGAGACCCAGTACTTC. Protein sequence: CASSSGLEGETQYF. Combining the CDR3 with reference TRBV13 and TRBJ2-5 gives the whole variable domain AAGVIQSPRHLIKEKRETATLKCYPIPRHDTVYWYQQGPGQDPQFLISFYEKMQSDKGSIPDRFSAQQFSDYHSELNMSSLELGDSALYFCASSSGLEGETQYFGPGTRLLVL.

The chain joins TRBV20-1 to TRBJ2-7; the D gene is possibly TRBD1 (7 bases). V shed 6 bases and J shed 4 bases, with 19 bases lying between them. The germline CDR1 and CDR2 sequences are DFQATT and SNEGSKA (reference sequence). The CDR3 spans 14 residues. The CDR3 region is CSAYEDRRGYEQYF. In DNA form, the CDR3 reads TGCAGTGCATACGAGGACAGGAGGGGATACGAGCAGTACTTC.

This rearrangement joins TRBV11-2 to TRBJ1-3, with D maybe TRBD1 (5 bases). Looked up from germline, CDR1 is SGHAT and CDR2 is FQNNGV. Trimming cost V 5 bases and J 4 bases, with 15 bases left between them. CDR3 size: 15 residues. The CDR3: CASSQAGLRGNTIYF. CDR3 DNA sequence: TGTGCCAGCAGCCAGGCGGGGCTAAGGGGAAACACCATATATTTT.

J is TRBJ2-7 and V is TRBV6-2 or TRBV6-3; D unresolved. Germline V lookup: CDR1 MNHEY, CDR2 SVGEGT. The CDR3 sequence is 15 residues long. Deletions cut 3 bases from V and 2 bases from J, with 14 bases between. CDR3: CASSYSPLDPYEQYF. In DNA form, the CDR3 reads TGTGCCAGCAGTTATTCCCCCTTGGACCCCTACGAGCAGTACTTC.

Ten or more counts support this clonotype. The gene calls are TRBV14 and TRBJ2-7, with D hard to call. There are 11 residues in the CDR3. V dropped 3 bases and J dropped 2 bases, with 2 bases sitting between them. Germline V gene sequence: CDR1 SGHDN, CDR2 FVKESK. The CDR3 here is CASSHTYEQYF. As DNA, the CDR3 is TGTGCCAGCAGCCACACCTACGAGCAGTACTTC.

The genes are TRBV24-1 and TRBJ2-1; tentatively, D is TRBD2 (6 bases). The V end was cut by 5 bases, the J end by 13 bases, with 23 bases between. From germline, CDR1 is KGHDR and CDR2 SFDVKD. The CDR3 is 15 amino acids. The CDR3 nucleotides read TGTGCCACCAGTGGGTCGGGACTGCCTACAATGAAACAGTTCTTC. Its protein product is CATSGSGLPTMKQFF.

This clonotype was counted many times. This CDR3 reads CASLSSGTTEAFF. CDR3 coding DNA: TGTGCCAGCTTATCGTCCGGCACCACTGAAGCTTTCTTT. V and J are TRBV28 and TRBJ1-1, with no clear D. Trimming stripped 8 bases from V and 4 bases from J, with 14 bases between. Germline CDR1 and CDR2: MDHEN and SYDVKM. This CDR3 has 13 residues.